This T cell receptor beta chain was observed in a study of T cells in localized non-small cell lung cancer. Overall study findings and caveats: Density of T cells in blood, when higher, went with longer overall survival.

The CDR3 is 12 amino acids. CDR1 and CDR2 from the germline V gene are SQVTM and ANQGSEA. Trimming removed 3 bases from V and 2 bases from J, with 6 bases in between. Here immunoSEQ multiplex PCR was the method, and the copy in TCRdb shows in-frame clones only, minus some. The data hold 15,000 to 18,000 clones, with approximately 87% observed a single time. A word on this clone: What it binds is not known.

The chain has TRBV29-1 and TRBJ2-3; D call uncertain. This TCR derives from a male donor older than 55 with stage II lung adenocarcinoma. The sequencing here drew on peripheral blood mononuclear cells, taken before any cancer treatment. The DNA of the CDR3 is TGCAGCGTTGAGAGGAACACAGATACGCAGTATTTT. It specifies CSVERNTDTQYF.